The present T cell receptor beta chain was sequenced within a study of regulatory T cells in long-lasting Graves disease (dated by TCRdb to the early 2020s). Context from the whole study: Persistent Graves' disease was defined as persistently positive TSH receptor autoantibodies together with antithyroid drug treatment for over 5 years. Peripheral blood TCR sequencing and RNA sequencing compared persistent Graves' disease patients with newly diagnosed Graves' disease patients. The study took place in China and was registered as a clinical trial. A total of some 35 samples underwent TCR sequencing, from about 13 patients with persistent Graves' disease and some 20 patients with newly diagnosed Graves' disease. Antithyroid drugs had been taken for about 10.3 years on average by persistent Graves' disease patients in the clinical cohort.

According to the study, the label for this sample's time point signals: persistent/refractory GD, antithyroid drugs over 5 years with positive TRAb. For both TCR sequencing and RNA sequencing, RNA was extracted from PBMCs in TRIzol. The diagnosis of Graves' disease was made according to American Thyroid Association guidelines. Patients were recruited from an endocrinology department in Xi'an, China. From each patient, approximately 9 milliliters of peripheral blood was collected into an EDTA anticoagulant tube. PBMCs were isolated by Ficoll Paque Plus density gradient separation without further T cell sorting. An Agilent 2100 Bioanalyzer and agarose gel were used to check RNA quality, while a NanoDrop 2000 measured RNA concentration. This clonotype was counted many times. Its specific antigen is unknown. No base quality values were provided; no much bigger clone lies one nucleotide off. Library preparation employed multiplex PCR. The instrument was an Illumina HiSeq 4000. iRepertoire HTBI primers and Arm-PCR amplification of CDR3 regions were used to construct TCR beta libraries. PCR products were gel purified before sequencing. From the authors' description of their analysis: Gene usage analysis of CDR3 amino acid clonotypes used the 62 TRBV and around 14 TRBJ segments found across samples. Filtered high-quality paired reads were merged into contigs using COPE and FqMerger. Contigs were aligned with BLAST to IMGT TRBV, TRBD and TRBJ reference genes, and CDR3 was defined per IMGT. Any clonotype with a frequency above 0.1% was classified as a highly expanded clone. Shannon entropy served as the measure of repertoire diversity, while the Gini coefficient captured V-J evenness. Clonotypes shared by more than one individual were considered public. Through fastp at Q25 and MiXCR, TCRdb rebuilt clones from the public reads, retaining in-frame beta chains. Each CDR3 protein gets just one entry, which takes the most common genes and DNA from the rows behind it. These V and J calls derive from TCRdb rather than the authors' analysis. Recorded for this sample are some 300,000 distinct CDR3 sequences; 22% of them occurred a single time. The ten largest make up more than 50% of the sample.

Study-wide findings and limitations: The authors acknowledged the small sample size as a limitation that may reduce accuracy. Persistent patients shared more public clonotypes among themselves (2,741) than newly diagnosed patients did (approximately 970). Persistent Graves' disease patients showed lower TCR Shannon entropy and fewer highly expanded clones than newly diagnosed patients, suggesting clonal expansion. Preferential use of TRBV28, TRBJ1-2 and TRBJ2-5 was observed in persistent disease, whereas TRBV20-1 and TRBJ2-1 were favored in newly diagnosed disease. Only peripheral blood was studied, because thyroid tissue, the primary lesion, was inaccessible. Only the TCR beta chain was sequenced and analyzed.

The CDR3 holds 14 amino acids from the cysteine to the phenylalanine. Only the CDR3 region is kept as DNA, spanning 42 bases read in frame from base 1. From a lookup of the germline V gene (reference sequence), CDR1 and CDR2 are GTSNPN and SVGIG. Here V drops 2 bases and J drops 7 bases, and the junction holds 6 bases not matched to any gene. Recombination joined TRBV30 with TRBJ2-4; 9 bases in between match TRBD2. This sample comprised peripheral blood mononuclear cells (PBMCs), obtained when the disease was refractory, from a patient treated with antithyroid drugs. This clonotype originated in a female donor with Graves disease. The base sequence is TGTGCCTGGAGTAAGGTAGCGGGAGCGAACATTCAGTACTTC. Its amino acids are CAWSKVAGANIQYF.